A selection of T cell receptor beta chains follows, all from one sample in a study of identifying expanded T cells in peripheral blood. TCRdb keeps only in-frame clones here, not all; method: immunoSEQ multiplex PCR. This repertoire shows some 99,000 clones, about 88% found once; its top ten account for just under 8.5%. Sequencing input: blood. All receptors come from a person aged 18-69 years in good health. The CDR3 runs from the conserved cysteine through the conserved F or W. D genes are given only for firm matches. Clone size is not always given. Where it is, it says once, few, many or a class for expanded clones.

j_gene: TRBJ2-3; v_gene: TRBV6-6; abundance: -; len: 14; d_gene: -; CDR3aa: CASRLLGSTDTQYF; CDR3nt: TGTGCCAGCAGATTACTAGGCAGCACAGATACGCAGTATTTT
j_gene: TRBJ2-3; v_gene: TRBV10-1; abundance: once; len: 18; d_gene: -; CDR3aa: CASTPYLELARSTDTQYF; CDR3nt: TGCGCCAGCACCCCCTATCTAGAACTAGCCCGTAGCACAGATACGCAGTATTTT
j_gene: TRBJ2-7; v_gene: TRBV10-1; abundance: once; len: 14; d_gene: -; CDR3aa: CASSESGYPFEQYF; CDR3nt: TGCGCCAGCAGTGAGTCTGGCTACCCCTTTGAGCAGTACTTC
j_gene: TRBJ2-2; v_gene: TRBV13; abundance: -; len: 17; d_gene: -; CDR3aa: CASSSLAERSNTGELFF; CDR3nt: TGTGCCAGCAGCTCTTTAGCGGAAAGAAGCAACACCGGGGAGCTGTTTTTT
j_gene: TRBJ1-4; v_gene: TRBV5-1; abundance: -; len: 13; d_gene: TRBD1; CDR3aa: CASSPFMTGKLFF; CDR3nt: TGCGCCAGCAGCCCATTCATGACAGGGAAACTGTTTTTT
j_gene: TRBJ2-3; v_gene: TRBV7-9; abundance: -; len: 14; d_gene: -; CDR3aa: CASSFDSGRDTQYF; CDR3nt: TGTGCCAGCAGCTTTGACTCAGGGAGGGATACGCAGTATTTT
j_gene: TRBJ2-2; v_gene: TRBV5-6; abundance: -; len: 14; d_gene: -; CDR3aa: CASSFPPNTGELFF; CDR3nt: TGTGCCAGCAGCTTCCCACCGAACACCGGGGAGCTGTTTTTT
j_gene: TRBJ2-1; v_gene: TRBV27; abundance: -; len: 17; d_gene: TRBD1; CDR3aa: CASSLGQGANTYNEQFF; CDR3nt: TGTGCCAGCAGTTTAGGACAGGGGGCAAATACCTACAATGAGCAGTTCTTC
j_gene: TRBJ2-6; v_gene: TRBV29-1; abundance: -; len: 17; d_gene: -; CDR3aa: CSVESREYTTGANVLTF; CDR3nt: TGCAGCGTTGAAAGTCGGGAATATACCACTGGGGCCAACGTCCTGACTTTC
j_gene: TRBJ1-5; v_gene: TRBV6-5; abundance: -; len: 15; d_gene: -; CDR3aa: CASQGGYPSNQPQHF; CDR3nt: TGTGCCTCCCAAGGGGGGTACCCTAGCAATCAGCCCCAGCATTTT
j_gene: TRBJ2-1; v_gene: TRBV4-1; abundance: -; len: 16; d_gene: TRBD2; CDR3aa: CATHGTSGSSYNEQFF; CDR3nt: TGCGCCACCCACGGGACTAGCGGAAGCTCCTACAATGAGCAGTTCTTC
j_gene: TRBJ1-3; v_gene: TRBV27; abundance: -; len: 17; d_gene: -; CDR3aa: CASSLLGAPGPGNTIYF; CDR3nt: TGTGCCAGCAGTTTACTAGGGGCGCCTGGGCCTGGAAACACCATATATTTT
j_gene: TRBJ1-5; v_gene: TRBV2; abundance: -; len: 13; d_gene: -; CDR3aa: CASGGRGGQPQHF; CDR3nt: TGTGCCAGCGGGGGCAGGGGCGGGCAGCCCCAGCATTTT
j_gene: TRBJ2-5; v_gene: TRBV19; abundance: -; len: 16; d_gene: -; CDR3aa: CASRSWGAGGKETQYF; CDR3nt: TGTGCCAGTAGATCTTGGGGGGCAGGTGGGAAAGAGACCCAGTACTTC
j_gene: TRBJ2-5; v_gene: TRBV6-4; abundance: -; len: 13; d_gene: -; CDR3aa: CASSTGPKETQYF; CDR3nt: TGTGCCAGCAGTACAGGGCCCAAAGAGACCCAGTACTTC
j_gene: TRBJ1-3; v_gene: TRBV25-1; abundance: -; len: 17; d_gene: TRBD1; CDR3aa: CASSEVVSGTVGNTIYF; CDR3nt: TGTGCCAGCAGTGAAGTCGTCAGTGGGACAGTCGGAAACACCATATATTTT
j_gene: TRBJ2-2; v_gene: TRBV10-1; abundance: -; len: 14; d_gene: TRBD1; CDR3aa: CASSTGGAAGELFF; CDR3nt: TGCGCCAGTTCTACAGGGGGCGCAGCCGGGGAGCTGTTTTTT
j_gene: TRBJ2-7; v_gene: TRBV11-3; abundance: few; len: 13; d_gene: -; CDR3aa: CASSRDYSYEQYF; CDR3nt: TGTGCCAGCAGCCGAGACTATTCCTACGAGCAGTACTTC
j_gene: TRBJ2-7; v_gene: TRBV27; abundance: -; len: 16; d_gene: -; CDR3aa: CASRSLGSGSSYEQYF; CDR3nt: TGTGCCAGCAGATCGCTCGGGTCAGGAAGTTCCTACGAGCAGTACTTC
j_gene: TRBJ1-3; v_gene: TRBV7-2; abundance: -; len: 18; d_gene: TRBD1; CDR3aa: CASSSTGTGESSGNTIYF; CDR3nt: TGTGCCAGCAGCTCCACCGGGACAGGGGAGTCATCTGGAAACACCATATATTTT
j_gene: TRBJ2-5; v_gene: TRBV12-5; abundance: few; len: 12; d_gene: -; CDR3aa: CASGRGRETQYF; CDR3nt: TGTGCTAGTGGCCGCGGGCGGGAGACCCAGTACTTC
j_gene: TRBJ2-5; v_gene: TRBV6-6; abundance: -; len: 15; d_gene: TRBD2; CDR3aa: CASSTSGGARETQYF; CDR3nt: TGTGCCAGCAGCACAAGCGGGGGGGCCCGAGAGACCCAGTACTTC
j_gene: TRBJ1-5; v_gene: TRBV18; abundance: -; len: 15; d_gene: -; CDR3aa: CASSPTLVADQPQHF; CDR3nt: TGTGCCAGCTCACCGACATTAGTTGCAGATCAGCCCCAGCATTTT
j_gene: TRBJ2-1; v_gene: TRBV5-1; abundance: -; len: 17; d_gene: TRBD1; CDR3aa: CASSFKWDRGLHNEQFF; CDR3nt: TGCGCCAGCAGCTTTAAGTGGGACAGGGGGTTACACAATGAGCAGTTCTTC
j_gene: TRBJ1-2; v_gene: TRBV6-6; abundance: -; len: 14; d_gene: -; CDR3aa: CASSSGQIPYGYTF; CDR3nt: TGTGCCAGCAGCTCCGGACAGATACCCTATGGCTACACCTTC
j_gene: TRBJ2-5; v_gene: TRBV2; abundance: -; len: 17; d_gene: TRBD2; CDR3aa: CASSYGGAGYEKETQYF; CDR3nt: TGTGCCAGCAGTTACGGGGGGGCCGGTTACGAGAAGGAGACCCAGTACTTC
j_gene: TRBJ2-2; v_gene: TRBV5-3; abundance: -; len: 18; d_gene: -; CDR3aa: CARSSFFPGRVNTGELFF; CDR3nt: TGTGCCAGAAGCTCTTTTTTTCCGGGACGGGTGAACACCGGGGAGCTGTTTTTT
j_gene: TRBJ1-2; v_gene: TRBV6-1; abundance: -; len: 13; d_gene: -; CDR3aa: CASSEQGNYGYTF; CDR3nt: TGTGCCAGCAGTGAACAGGGAAACTATGGCTACACCTTC
j_gene: TRBJ1-1; v_gene: TRBV30; abundance: -; len: 15; d_gene: TRBD1; CDR3aa: CAWSVWDRVNTEAFF; CDR3nt: TGTGCCTGGAGTGTATGGGACAGAGTGAACACTGAAGCTTTCTTT
j_gene: TRBJ1-2; v_gene: TRBV25-1; abundance: -; len: 11; d_gene: -; CDR3aa: CASSRRERYTF; CDR3nt: TGTGCCAGCAGTCGACGCGAGCGCTACACCTTC
j_gene: TRBJ2-3; v_gene: TRBV7-3; abundance: once; len: 15; d_gene: -; CDR3aa: CASSLDPSRADTQYF; CDR3nt: TGTGCCAGCAGCTTAGATCCTAGTCGCGCAGATACGCAGTATTTT
j_gene: TRBJ1-3; v_gene: TRBV18; abundance: -; len: 16; d_gene: TRBD1; CDR3aa: CASSPAGRTGGNTIYF; CDR3nt: TGTGCCAGCTCACCCGCCGGGCGGACAGGGGGAAACACCATATATTTT
j_gene: TRBJ2-5; v_gene: TRBV5-8; abundance: once; len: 12; d_gene: -; CDR3aa: CASSLISETQYF; CDR3nt: TGTGCCAGCAGCTTGATATCAGAGACCCAGTACTTC
j_gene: TRBJ1-6; v_gene: TRBV11-3; abundance: -; len: 15; d_gene: -; CDR3aa: CASSPCRVVNSPLHF; CDR3nt: TGTGCCAGCAGCCCCTGCAGGGTAGTAAATTCACCCCTCCACTTT
j_gene: TRBJ2-4; v_gene: TRBV6-6; abundance: -; len: 15; d_gene: TRBD2; CDR3aa: CASSSPGRGGNIQYF; CDR3nt: TGTGCCAGCAGTTCCCCCGGGAGGGGCGGTAACATTCAGTACTTC
j_gene: TRBJ2-3; v_gene: TRBV7-9; abundance: -; len: 13; d_gene: -; CDR3aa: CASSVSSTDTQYF; CDR3nt: TGTGCCAGCAGCGTTTCTAGCACAGATACGCAGTATTTT
j_gene: TRBJ1-1; v_gene: TRBV19; abundance: -; len: 15; d_gene: TRBD1; CDR3aa: CASSARQGLDTEAFF; CDR3nt: TGTGCCAGTAGTGCGCGACAGGGATTGGACACTGAAGCTTTCTTT
j_gene: TRBJ1-4; v_gene: TRBV9; abundance: once; len: 15; d_gene: TRBD1; CDR3aa: CASSVSTGEGEKLFF; CDR3nt: TGTGCCAGCAGCGTATCGACAGGGGAAGGTGAAAAACTGTTTTTT
j_gene: TRBJ2-3; v_gene: TRBV5-1; abundance: -; len: 13; d_gene: -; CDR3aa: CASSLGIADTQYF; CDR3nt: TGCGCCAGCAGCTTGGGTATCGCAGATACGCAGTATTTT
j_gene: TRBJ2-1; v_gene: TRBV18; abundance: -; len: 14; d_gene: -; CDR3aa: CASSLTQGGDEQFF; CDR3nt: TGTGCCAGCTCCCTAACACAGGGCGGAGATGAGCAGTTCTTC
j_gene: TRBJ1-1; v_gene: TRBV6-1; abundance: -; len: 13; d_gene: -; CDR3aa: CASRTTGNTEAFF; CDR3nt: TGTGCCAGCAGAACGACAGGAAACACTGAAGCTTTCTTT
j_gene: TRBJ1-1; v_gene: TRBV2; abundance: -; len: 15; d_gene: TRBD1; CDR3aa: CASTRDRGRNTEAFF; CDR3nt: TGTGCCAGCACCAGGGACAGGGGGCGGAACACTGAAGCTTTCTTT
j_gene: TRBJ1-2; v_gene: TRBV16; abundance: once; len: 16; d_gene: -; CDR3aa: CASSQSRLGDFYGYTF; CDR3nt: TGTGCCAGCAGCCAATCCCGGCTCGGTGACTTCTATGGCTACACCTTC
j_gene: TRBJ1-2; v_gene: TRBV29-1; abundance: once; len: 14; d_gene: -; CDR3aa: CSVEDWTATYGYTF; CDR3nt: TGCAGCGTTGAAGATTGGACAGCCACTTATGGCTACACCTTC